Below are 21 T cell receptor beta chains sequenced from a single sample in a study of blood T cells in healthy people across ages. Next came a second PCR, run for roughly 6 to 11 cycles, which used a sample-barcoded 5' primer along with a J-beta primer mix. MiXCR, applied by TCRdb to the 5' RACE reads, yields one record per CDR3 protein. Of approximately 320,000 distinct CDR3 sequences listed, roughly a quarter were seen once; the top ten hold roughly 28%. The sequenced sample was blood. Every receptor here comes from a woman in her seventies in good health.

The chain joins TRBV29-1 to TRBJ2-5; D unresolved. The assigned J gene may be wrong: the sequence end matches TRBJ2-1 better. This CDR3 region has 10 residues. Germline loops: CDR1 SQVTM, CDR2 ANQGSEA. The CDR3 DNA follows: TGCAGCGTTGAACCCCGTGGGCAGTTCTTC. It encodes CSVEPRGQFF.

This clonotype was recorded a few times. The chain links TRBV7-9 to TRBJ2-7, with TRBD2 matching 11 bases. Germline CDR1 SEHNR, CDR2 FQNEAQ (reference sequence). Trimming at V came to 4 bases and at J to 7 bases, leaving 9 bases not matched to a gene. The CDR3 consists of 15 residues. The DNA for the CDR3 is TGTGCCAGCAGCTATGGCGGACTAGCGGGTCAAGAGCAGTACTTC. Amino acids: CASSYGGLAGQEQYF.

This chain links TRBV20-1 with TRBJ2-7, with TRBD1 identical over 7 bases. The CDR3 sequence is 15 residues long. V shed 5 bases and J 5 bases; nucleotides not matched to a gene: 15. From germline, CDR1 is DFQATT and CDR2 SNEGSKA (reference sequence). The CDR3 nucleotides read TGCAGTGCTCACGCACCGGGACAGAGCCGCCACGAGCAGTACTTC. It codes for CSAHAPGQSRHEQYF.

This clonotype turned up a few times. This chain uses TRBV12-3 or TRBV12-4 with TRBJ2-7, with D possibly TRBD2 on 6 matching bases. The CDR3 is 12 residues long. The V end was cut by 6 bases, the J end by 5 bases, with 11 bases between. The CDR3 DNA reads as TGTGCCAGCAGCCGGGGGTCTCACGAGCAGTACTTC. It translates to CASSRGSHEQYF.

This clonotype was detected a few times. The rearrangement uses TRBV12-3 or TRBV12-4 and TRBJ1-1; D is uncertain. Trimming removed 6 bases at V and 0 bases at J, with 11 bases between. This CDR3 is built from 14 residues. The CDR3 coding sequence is TGTGCCAGCAGCGTCGGCCGGATGAACACTGAAGCTTTCTTT. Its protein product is CASSVGRMNTEAFF.

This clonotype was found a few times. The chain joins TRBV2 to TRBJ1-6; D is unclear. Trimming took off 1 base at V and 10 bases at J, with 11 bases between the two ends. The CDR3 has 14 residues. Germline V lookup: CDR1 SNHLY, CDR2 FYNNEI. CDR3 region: CASSEDLGFSPLHF. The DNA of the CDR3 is TGTGCCAGCAGTGAAGATCTGGGTTTCTCACCCCTCCACTTT.

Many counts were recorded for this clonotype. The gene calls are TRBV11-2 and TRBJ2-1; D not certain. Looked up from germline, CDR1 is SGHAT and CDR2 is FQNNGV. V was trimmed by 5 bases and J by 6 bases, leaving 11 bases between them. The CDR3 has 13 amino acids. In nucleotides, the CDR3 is TGTGCCAGCAGCCCAGAGACTGTCAATGAGCAGTTCTTC. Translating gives CASSPETVNEQFF.

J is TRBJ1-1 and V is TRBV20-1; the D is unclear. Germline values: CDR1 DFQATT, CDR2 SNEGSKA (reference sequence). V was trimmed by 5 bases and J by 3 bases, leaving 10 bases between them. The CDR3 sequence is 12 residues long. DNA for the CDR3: TGCAGTGCTCCGACGGCGTACACTGAAGCTTTCTTT. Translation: CSAPTAYTEAFF.

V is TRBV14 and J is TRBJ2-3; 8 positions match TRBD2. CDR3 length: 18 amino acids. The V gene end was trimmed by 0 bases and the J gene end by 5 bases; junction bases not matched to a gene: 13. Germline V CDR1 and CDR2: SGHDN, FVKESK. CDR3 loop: CASSQERTAGGRGDTQYF. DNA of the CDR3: TGTGCCAGCAGCCAAGAAAGGACGGCGGGAGGAAGGGGAGATACGCAGTATTTT.

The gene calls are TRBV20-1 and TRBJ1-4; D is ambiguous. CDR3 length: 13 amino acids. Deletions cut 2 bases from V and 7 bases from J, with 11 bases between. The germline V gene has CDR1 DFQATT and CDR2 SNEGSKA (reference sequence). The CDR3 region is CSARTGVSEKLFF. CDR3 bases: TGCAGTGCTAGAACCGGGGTTTCTGAAAAACTGTTTTTT.

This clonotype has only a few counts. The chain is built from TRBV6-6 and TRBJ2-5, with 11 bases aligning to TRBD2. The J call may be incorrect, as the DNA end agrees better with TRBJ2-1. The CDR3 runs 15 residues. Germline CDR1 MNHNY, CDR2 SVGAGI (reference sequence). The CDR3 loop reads CASEGASGRINEQFF. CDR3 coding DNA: TGTGCCAGCGAGGGGGCTAGCGGGAGGATCAATGAGCAGTTCTTC.

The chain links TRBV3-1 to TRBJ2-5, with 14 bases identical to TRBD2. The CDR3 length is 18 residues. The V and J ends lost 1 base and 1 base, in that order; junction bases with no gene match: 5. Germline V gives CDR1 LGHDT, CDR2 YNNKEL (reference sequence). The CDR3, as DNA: TGTGCCAGCAGCCAAGCTGGGACTAGCGGGAGCAGCCAAGAGACCCAGTACTTC. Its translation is CASSQAGTSGSSQETQYF.

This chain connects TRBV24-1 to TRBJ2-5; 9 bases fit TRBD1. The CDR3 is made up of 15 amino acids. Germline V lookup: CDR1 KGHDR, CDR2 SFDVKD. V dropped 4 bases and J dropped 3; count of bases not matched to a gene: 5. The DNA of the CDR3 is TGTGCCACCAGTGAGGGGGGACAGGGAAAAGAGACCCAGTACTTC. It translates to CATSEGGQGKETQYF.

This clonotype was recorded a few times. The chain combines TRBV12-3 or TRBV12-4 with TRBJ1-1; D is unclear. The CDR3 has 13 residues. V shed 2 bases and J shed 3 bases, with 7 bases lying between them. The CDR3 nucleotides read TGTGCCAGCAGTTTATTCCGACACACTGAAGCTTTCTTT. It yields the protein CASSLFRHTEAFF.

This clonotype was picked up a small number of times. CDR3 sequence reads: CASSFVLSIDQETQYF. CDR3 nucleotide sequence: TGTGCCAGCAGTTTCGTCCTGTCGATCGATCAAGAGACCCAGTACTTC. The gene calls are TRBV12-3 or TRBV12-4 and TRBJ2-5, with D uncertain. Trimming left V 3 bases short and J 2 bases short, with 16 bases between. This CDR3 comprises 16 residues.

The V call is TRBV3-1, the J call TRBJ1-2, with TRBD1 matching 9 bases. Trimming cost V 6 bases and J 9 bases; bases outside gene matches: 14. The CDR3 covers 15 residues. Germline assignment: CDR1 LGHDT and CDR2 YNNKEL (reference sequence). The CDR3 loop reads CASRPDRDRVSRYTF. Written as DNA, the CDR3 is TGTGCCAGCAGACCCGACCGGGACAGGGTTTCGCGCTACACCTTC.

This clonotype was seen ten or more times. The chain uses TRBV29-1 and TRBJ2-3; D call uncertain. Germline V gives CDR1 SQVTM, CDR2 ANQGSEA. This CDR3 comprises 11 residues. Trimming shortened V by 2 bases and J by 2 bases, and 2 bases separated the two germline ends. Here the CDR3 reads CSVEITDTQYF. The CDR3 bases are TGCAGCGTTGAAATCACAGATACGCAGTATTTT.

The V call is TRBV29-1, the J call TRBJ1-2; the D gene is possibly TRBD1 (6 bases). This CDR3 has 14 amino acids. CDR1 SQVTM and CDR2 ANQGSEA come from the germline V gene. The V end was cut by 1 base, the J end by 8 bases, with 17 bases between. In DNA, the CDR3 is TGCAGCGTTGAAGCCCCACTCCAGCAGGGGGGCTACACCTTC. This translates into CSVEAPLQQGGYTF.

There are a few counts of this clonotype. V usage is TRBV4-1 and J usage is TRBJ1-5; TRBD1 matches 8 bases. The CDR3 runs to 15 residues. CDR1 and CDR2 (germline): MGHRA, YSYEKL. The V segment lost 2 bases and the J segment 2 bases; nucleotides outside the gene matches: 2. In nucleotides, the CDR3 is TGCGCCAGCAGCCAATTGACAGGGGGCAATCAGCCCCAGCATTTT. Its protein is CASSQLTGGNQPQHF.

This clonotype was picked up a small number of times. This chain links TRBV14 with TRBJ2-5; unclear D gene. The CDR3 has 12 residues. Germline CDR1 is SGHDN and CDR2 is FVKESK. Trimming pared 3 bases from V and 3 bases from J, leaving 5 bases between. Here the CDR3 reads CASSHSEETQYF. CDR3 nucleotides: TGTGCCAGCAGCCACAGCGAAGAGACCCAGTACTTC.

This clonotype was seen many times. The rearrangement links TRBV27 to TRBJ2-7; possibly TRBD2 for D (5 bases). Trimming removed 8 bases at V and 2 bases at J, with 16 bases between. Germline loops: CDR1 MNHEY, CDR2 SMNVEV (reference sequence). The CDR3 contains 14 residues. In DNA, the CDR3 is TGTGCCAGCGGGCGGACTTTTACAACCTACGAGCAGTACTTC. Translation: CASGRTFTTYEQYF.